Shown below are 8 T cell receptor beta chains from a single sample sequenced in a study of Ad26.COV2.S vaccination and SARS-CoV-2 variants. Profiled with immunoSEQ multiplex PCR; TCRdb holds only in-frame clones, not every one. The repertoire holds over 400,000 clones, with about 92% as singletons. Specified treatment: about 20 received Ad26.COV2.S at low or high dose, single or two shots; about 5 received placebo; per-sample allocation not given. Specimen acquisition occurred on day 63 following the initial vaccine or placebo injection. The source was peripheral blood, collected in a trial of Ad26.COV2.S vaccine versus placebo. These receptors originate from a person between 18 and 65 years old who received the Ad26.COV2.S COVID-19 vaccine or a placebo.

The gene calls are TRBV19 and TRBJ2-1, with 14 positions matching TRBD2. This CDR3 has 17 amino acids. Looked up from germline, CDR1 is LNHDA and CDR2 is SQIVND (reference sequence). V was clipped by 3 bases and J by 6 bases; unmatched bases: 7. The CDR3 nucleotides are TGTGCCAGTAGTATGGGACTAGCGGGAGAAGTCCCCAATGAGCAGTTCTTC. Its protein is CASSMGLAGEVPNEQFF.

This rearrangement joins TRBV19 to TRBJ1-2; D gene ambiguous. V lost 10 bases to trimming and J lost 6 bases, with 12 bases between them. From germline, CDR1 is LNHDA and CDR2 SQIVND (reference sequence). The CDR3 loop spans 11 amino acids. The CDR3 region is CATKRADGYTF. CDR3 DNA sequence: TGTGCCACTAAAAGGGCAGATGGCTACACCTTC.

J is TRBJ2-1 and V is TRBV6-2 or TRBV6-3, with 9 positions matching TRBD2. Germline CDR1 MNHEY, CDR2 SVGEGT. The ends lost 6 bases at V and 5 bases at J; junction bases unmatched: 5. The CDR3 contains 14 residues. The CDR3 here is CASSVGTSNNEQFF. The CDR3 region has the DNA TGTGCCAGCAGCGTCGGGACTAGCAACAATGAGCAGTTCTTC.

This chain connects TRBV21-1 to TRBJ2-1; TRBD1, the table's D call, lacks a check against the DNA. TRBV21-1 corresponds to a pseudogene. The CDR3 is 16 amino acids. The CDR3 loop is CASSKGPQGAHNEQFF. The CDR3 DNA is TGTGCCAGCAGCAAAGGTCCCCAGGGGGCCCACAATGAGCAGTTCTTC.

V is TRBV24-1 and J is TRBJ2-1, with D possibly being TRBD2 (6 bases). The germline V gene has CDR1 KGHDR and CDR2 SFDVKD. With 4 bases removed from V and 9 bases from J, the gap between germline ends came to 24 bases. This CDR3 is built from 17 residues. Written as DNA, the CDR3 is TGTGCCACCAGTGACCCCGGTCGGGGGACTGGACTTTCTGAGCAGTTCTTC. Protein product: CATSDPGRGTGLSEQFF.

This clone was seen only once. The J gene is TRBJ2-7, the V gene TRBV29-1, with D possibly TRBD1 on 6 matching bases. There are 14 residues in the CDR3. Germline V gene sequence: CDR1 SQVTM, CDR2 ANQGSEA. Trimming took 4 bases from V and 2 from J, leaving 15 bases between them. The CDR3 coding sequence is TGCAGCGTTGCACAGGGTGTTCTTCCCTACGAGCAGTACTTC. Amino acid sequence: CSVAQGVLPYEQYF.

The chain joins TRBV6-5 to TRBJ1-3; weak D call: TRBD1 (6 bases). Germline V gene sequence: CDR1 MNHEY, CDR2 SVGAGI. The CDR3 is made up of 15 amino acids. V shed 6 bases and J shed 0 bases, with 12 bases lying between them. CDR3 in amino acids: CASSTGGLSGNTIYF. The CDR3 DNA is TGTGCCAGCAGCACCGGGGGCCTCTCTGGAAACACCATATATTTT.

V is TRBV24-1 and J is TRBJ2-1, with D perhaps TRBD1 or TRBD2 (5 bases each). This CDR3 is 15 amino acids long. Germline-derived CDR1 and CDR2 are KGHDR and SFDVKD. V shed 3 bases and J shed 4 bases, with 12 bases lying between them. DNA for the CDR3: TGTGCCACCAGTGATCTGGGGGAGAGGTACAATGAGCAGTTCTTC. It is translated as CATSDLGERYNEQFF.